This T cell receptor (beta chain) was recorded in a study of T cell responses to AZD1222 COVID-19 vaccine (dated by TCRdb to 2020 to 2023). At the level of the whole study: A total of just over 230 trial participants underwent TCR sequencing, of whom about 200 received two doses of AZD1222 and around 26 received two doses of the MenACWY control vaccine. Enrollment into the trials was organized by age into subgroups of 18-55, 56-69 and 70-plus years, and those subgroups contained roughly 150, 30 and 60 TCR-sequenced participants, respectively.

In regard to this clone: Its antigen is unknown. No much larger clone exists at a distance of one base, and base qualities are not known.

The CDR3 has 13 amino acids, counting the end cysteine and phenylalanine. The kept DNA is CDR3 alone, 39 bases in frame from the first base. Taken from the germline V gene, the CDR1 and CDR2 loops are KGHSH and LQKENI. V is trimmed back by 5 bases and J by 4 bases, and the junction contains 4 bases that no gene match accounts for. General conclusions and limits of the study: Participants were mostly white British and included more females than males, and it was suggested by the authors that clonal diversity may have been underestimated. Conclusions about previously exposed vaccinees are limited because only a handful of AZD1222 recipients were SARS-CoV-2 seropositive at baseline. After two AZD1222 doses, both the breadth and the depth of spike-specific TCRs were significantly higher than at day 0 and than in MenACWY recipients. CD4 TCRs associated with the vaccine covered the entire spike protein, and the dominant responses were in regions 160-218 and 743-854. The 56-69-year group was small, and its depth increase did not reach significance, likely because of low power. Epitopes outside the regions mutated in the B.1.351 and B.1.1.7 variants were reportedly recognized by nearly half of the unique spike-specific TCRs. No day 14 peak-response samples were available, so repertoires were characterized only after the peak T cell response.

According to the study, the label for this sample's time point signals: about 28 days (+/-7) after the second vaccine dose. AZD1222 recipients given second doses at about 4 weeks or at about 12 weeks were pooled, since spike-specific TCR depth and breadth were not found to differ between the two schedules. Samples from vaccinated people were obtained from the UK trials COV001 and COV002, which included a single-blind randomized controlled phase 2/3 trial of AZD1222 (ChAdOx1 nCoV-19) in healthy adults. For TCRbeta chain sequencing, PBMC samples were collected from trial participants at day 0 and at day 28 after the second dose. The CDR3 regions of human TCRbeta chains were subjected to immunosequencing. From the authors' description of their analysis: Repertoire TCRs were matched against a reference library of SARS-CoV-2-specific TCRs generated with the MIRA antigen-specificity platform. Breadth was defined as the fraction of unique TCRs that were SARS-CoV-2-associated. Depth was defined as the fraction of total T cells that were SARS-CoV-2-associated. Each spike-specific TCR was assigned to its reactive spike region and to a CD4 or CD8 class using the MIRA data. Log10-transformed breadth and depth values were compared by one-way ANOVA with Sidak's multiple comparisons tests. In TCRdb, the immuneACCESS table is reduced to in-frame sequences with V and J assigned. These tables do not hold every clone; where another copy was compared, an unresolved V gene accounts for under half, and the others remain unexplained. V and J calls and clone size are copied from that table; D and trimming were computed from the DNA. This sample holds about 35,000 clones; approximately 84% were observed only once. The ten largest clonotypes hold about 10% of the sample.

The sample consisted of peripheral blood, taken 28 days after the second AZD1222 dose. This chain is built from TRBV18 and TRBJ1-1; 7 central bases correspond to TRBD1. The sequence came from an adult who received the AZD1222 COVID-19 vaccine. The CDR3 is CASSTGESTEAFF. The DNA sequence is as follows: TGTGCCAGCTCAACAGGGGAAAGCACTGAAGCTTTCTTT.